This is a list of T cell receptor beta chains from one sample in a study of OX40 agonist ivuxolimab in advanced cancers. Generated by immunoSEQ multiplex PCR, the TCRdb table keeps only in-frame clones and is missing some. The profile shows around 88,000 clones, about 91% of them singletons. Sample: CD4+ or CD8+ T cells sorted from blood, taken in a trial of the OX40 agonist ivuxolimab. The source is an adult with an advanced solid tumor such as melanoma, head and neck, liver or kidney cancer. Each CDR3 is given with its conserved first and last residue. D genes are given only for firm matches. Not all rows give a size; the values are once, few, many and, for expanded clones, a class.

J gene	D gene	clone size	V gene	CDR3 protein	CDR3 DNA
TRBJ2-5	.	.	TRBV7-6	CASSLGPTGRETQYF	TGTGCCAGCAGCTTAGGTCCCACAGGGAGGGAGACCCAGTACTTC
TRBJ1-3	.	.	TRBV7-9	CASSLALGQGSGNTIYF	TGTGCCAGCAGCTTAGCGCTTGGGCAGGGATCGGGAAACACCATATATTTT
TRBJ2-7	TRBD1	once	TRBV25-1	CASSASIQGARYEQYF	TGTGCCAGCAGTGCCTCAATACAGGGGGCTCGCTACGAGCAGTACTTC
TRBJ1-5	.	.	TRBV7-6	CASSLARNQPQHF	TGTGCCAGCAGCTTAGCGAGAAACCAGCCCCAGCATTTT
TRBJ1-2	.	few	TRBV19	CASSRDRYGYTF	TGTGCCAGTAGTCGAGACAGATATGGCTACACCTTC
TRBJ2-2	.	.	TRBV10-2	CASGEAEAYASNTGELFF	TGCGCCAGCGGAGAGGCGGAGGCTTATGCTTCGAACACCGGGGAGCTGTTTTTT
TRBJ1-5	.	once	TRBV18	CASSPTENQPQHF	TGTGCCAGCTCACCGACAGAAAATCAGCCCCAGCATTTT
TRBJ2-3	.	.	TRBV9	CASSVGLAGAFTDTQYF	TGTGCCAGCAGCGTAGGGCTCGCGGGGGCCTTCACAGATACGCAGTATTTT
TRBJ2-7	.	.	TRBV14	CASSQVGYEQYF	TGTGCCAGCAGCCAAGTAGGGTACGAGCAGTACTTC
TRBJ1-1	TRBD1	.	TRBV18	CASSPLGTGGPHTEAFF	TGTGCCAGCTCACCACTGGGCACAGGGGGTCCGCACACTGAAGCTTTCTTT
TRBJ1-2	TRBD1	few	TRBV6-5	CASSYSGQSLSGYTF	TGTGCCAGCAGTTACTCGGGACAGTCTCTGAGCGGCTACACCTTC
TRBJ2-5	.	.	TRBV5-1	CASRPGGVYQETQYF	TGCGCCAGCAGACCGGGCGGGGTGTACCAAGAGACCCAGTACTTC
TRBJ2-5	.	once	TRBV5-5	CASSVQGTETQYF	TGTGCCAGCAGCGTACAGGGTACTGAGACCCAGTACTTC
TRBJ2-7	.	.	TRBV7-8	CASSLGGGGSYEQYF	TGTGCCAGCAGCTTAGGGGGTGGGGGTTCCTACGAGCAGTACTTC
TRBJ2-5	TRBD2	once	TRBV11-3	CASSFGLAGVETQYF	TGTGCCAGCAGCTTCGGACTAGCGGGAGTAGAGACCCAGTACTTC
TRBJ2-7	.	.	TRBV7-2	CASSRGYEQYF	TGTGCCAGCAGCCGGGGGTACGAGCAGTACTTC
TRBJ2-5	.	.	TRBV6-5	CASRGTEETQYF	TGTGCCAGCCGGGGAACTGAAGAGACCCAGTACTTC
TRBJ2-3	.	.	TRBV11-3	CASSLAGASTDTQYF	TGTGCCAGCAGCTTAGCGGGTGCTAGCACAGATACGCAGTATTTT
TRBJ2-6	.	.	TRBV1	CTLTPPGGSGANVLTF	TGCACCCTCACCCCCCCAGGAGGGTCTGGGGCCAACGTCCTGACTTTC
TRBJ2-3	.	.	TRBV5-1	CASSGRGVGPDTQYF	TGCGCCAGCAGCGGAAGGGGTGTAGGACCAGATACGCAGTATTTT
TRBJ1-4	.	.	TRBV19	CASSLGDINEKLFF	TGTGCCAGTAGTCTCGGGGACATAAATGAAAAACTGTTTTTT
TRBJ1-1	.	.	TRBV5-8	CASSFQGLNTEAFF	TGTGCCAGCAGCTTCCAGGGGTTGAACACTGAAGCTTTCTTT
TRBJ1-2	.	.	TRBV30	CAWSTGPRGYTF	TGTGCCTGGTCGACAGGCCCCCGGGGCTACACCTTC
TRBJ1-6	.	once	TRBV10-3	CATGPDNGSPLHF	TGTGCCACCGGGCCCGATAATGGTTCACCCCTCCACTTT
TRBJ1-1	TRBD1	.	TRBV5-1	CASSSREGAGTEAFF	TGCGCCAGCAGCTCCCGAGAGGGGGCTGGCACTGAAGCTTTCTTT
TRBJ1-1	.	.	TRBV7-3	CASSLDTNTEAFF	TGTGCCAGCAGCTTAGACACAAACACTGAAGCTTTCTTT
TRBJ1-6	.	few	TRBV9	CASSVGENSPLHF	TGTGCCAGCAGCGTAGGGGAGAATTCACCCCTCCACTTT
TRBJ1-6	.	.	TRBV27	CASSPLLNSPLHF	TGTGCCAGCAGTCCCCTCCTCAATTCACCCCTCCACTTT
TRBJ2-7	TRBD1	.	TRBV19	CASRDRVGDYEQYF	TGTGCCAGTAGGGACAGGGTAGGGGACTACGAGCAGTACTTC
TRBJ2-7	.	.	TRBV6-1	CASRQLRDEQYF	TGTGCCAGCAGACAACTACGCGACGAGCAGTACTTC
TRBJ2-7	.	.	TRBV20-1	CSGTNTYEQYF	TGCAGTGGTACCAACACCTACGAGCAGTACTTC
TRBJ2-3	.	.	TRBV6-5	CASMAGMTDTQYF	TGTGCCAGCATGGCAGGGATGACAGATACGCAGTATTTT
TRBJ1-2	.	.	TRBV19	CASSMPPGSNYGYTF	TGTGCCAGTAGTATGCCGCCGGGATCTAACTATGGCTACACCTTC
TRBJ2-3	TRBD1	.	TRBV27	CASYEDRDSDTQYF	TGTGCCAGCTATGAGGACAGGGATTCAGATACGCAGTATTTT
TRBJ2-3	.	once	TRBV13	CASSLSWLITDTQYF	TGTGCCAGCAGCTTAAGCTGGCTGATCACAGATACGCAGTATTTT
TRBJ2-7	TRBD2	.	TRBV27	CASRTLAGAHEQYF	TGTGCCAGCAGGACACTAGCGGGAGCCCACGAGCAGTACTTC
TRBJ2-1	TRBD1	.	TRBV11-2	CAMSRDRGRSDEQFF	TGTGCCATGAGCCGCGACAGGGGGCGCTCCGATGAGCAGTTCTTC
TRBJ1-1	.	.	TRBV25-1	CASREGEFEAFF	TGTGCCAGCAGGGAAGGTGAGTTTGAAGCTTTCTTT
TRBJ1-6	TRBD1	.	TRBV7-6	CASSPRTGTNSPLHF	TGTGCCAGCAGCCCAAGGACAGGGACTAATTCACCCCTCCACTTT
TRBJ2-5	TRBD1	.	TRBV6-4	CASSPDREETQYF	TGTGCCAGCAGCCCGGACAGGGAAGAGACCCAGTACTTC
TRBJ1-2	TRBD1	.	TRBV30	CAWSAGTGGLGGYTF	TGTGCCTGGAGCGCCGGGACAGGGGGCTTGGGTGGCTACACCTTC
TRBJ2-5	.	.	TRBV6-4	CASSGPAGETQYF	TGTGCCAGCAGTGGGCCCGCCGGGGAGACCCAGTACTTC
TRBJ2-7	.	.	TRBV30	CASGNYEQYF	TGTGCCTCCGGAAACTACGAGCAGTACTTC
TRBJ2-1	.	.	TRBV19	CASNLRGNKVEQFF	TGTGCCAGTAACCTCAGGGGAAACAAAGTTGAGCAGTTCTTC
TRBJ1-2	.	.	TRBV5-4	CASSLPDSRGYTF	TGTGCCAGCAGCTTGCCCGACAGCCGCGGCTACACCTTC
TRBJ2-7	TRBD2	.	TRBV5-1	CASSFGLAGDYEQYF	TGCGCCAGCAGCTTCGGACTAGCGGGGGACTACGAGCAGTACTTC
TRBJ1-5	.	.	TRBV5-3	CARSLNPQANSNQPQHF	TGTGCCAGAAGCTTGAATCCACAGGCGAATAGCAATCAGCCCCAGCATTTT
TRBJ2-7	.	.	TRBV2	CASSEELGKRYEQYF	TGTGCCAGCAGTGAAGAACTGGGTAAAAGGTACGAGCAGTACTTC
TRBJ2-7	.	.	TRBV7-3	CASSFGDSYEQYF	TGTGCCAGCAGCTTCGGGGACTCCTACGAGCAGTACTTC
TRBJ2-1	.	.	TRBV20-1	CSARFRAQQFF	TGCAGTGCTAGATTTCGGGCTCAGCAGTTCTTC
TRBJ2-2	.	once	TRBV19	CASRYRGTVSTGELFF	TGTGCCAGTAGATACCGGGGGACAGTGAGTACCGGGGAGCTGTTTTTT
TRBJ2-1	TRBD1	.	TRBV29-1	CSVGTGGSNEQFF	TGCAGCGTTGGGACAGGGGGGTCCAATGAGCAGTTCTTC
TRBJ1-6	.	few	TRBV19	CASSSDRPYYNSPLHF	TGTGCCAGTAGTTCTGACAGGCCGTATTATAATTCACCCCTCCACTTT
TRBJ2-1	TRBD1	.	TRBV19	CASSISGQGYNEQFF	TGTGCCAGTAGTATATCAGGACAGGGCTACAATGAGCAGTTCTTC
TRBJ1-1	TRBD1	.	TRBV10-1	CARTHLGTGRRGKCTEAFF	TGCGCCAGAACCCACTTAGGGACAGGTAGACGGGGAAAGTGTACTGAAGCTTTCTTT
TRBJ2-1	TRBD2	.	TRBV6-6	CASSSLAGSYNEQFF	TGTGCCAGCAGTTCTCTAGCGGGGTCCTACAATGAGCAGTTCTTC
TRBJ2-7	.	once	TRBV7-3	CASSSRQAFYEQYF	TGTGCCAGCAGCTCACGACAGGCGTTCTACGAGCAGTACTTC